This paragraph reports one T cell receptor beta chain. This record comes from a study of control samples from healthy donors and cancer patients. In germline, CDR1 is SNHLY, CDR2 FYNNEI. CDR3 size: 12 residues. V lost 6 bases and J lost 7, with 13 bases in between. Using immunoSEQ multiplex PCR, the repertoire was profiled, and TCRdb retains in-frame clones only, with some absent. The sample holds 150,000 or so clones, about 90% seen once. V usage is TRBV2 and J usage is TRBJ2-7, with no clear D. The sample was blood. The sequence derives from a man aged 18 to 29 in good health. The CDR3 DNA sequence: TGTGCCAGCAGCCGGGCCCCGAGGGAGCAGTACTTC. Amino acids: CASSRAPREQYF.